This T cell receptor beta chain is drawn from a study of shared clonotypes between healthy human individuals. V was clipped by 7 bases and J by 10 bases, with 17 bases between them. The CDR3 is made up of 12 amino acids. CDR1 and CDR2 from the germline V gene are SQVTM and ANQGSEA. Sequencing was performed with immunoSEQ multiplex PCR; in TCRdb, only in-frame clones are kept and a portion is missing. The table includes 2 million to 2.5 million clones, roughly 90% detected once. The source is a man younger than 35 in good health. Some clones in this sample may be carry-over from other donors' samples. The chain combines TRBV29-1 with TRBJ2-1, with no clear D. Sequenced sample: naive CD4+ T cells from PBMCs. Subset defined: CD45RA+ positively selected. The CDR3 spells CSATPEEYEQFF. CDR3 DNA sequence: TGCAGCGCCACACCGGAAGAATACGAGCAGTTCTTC.